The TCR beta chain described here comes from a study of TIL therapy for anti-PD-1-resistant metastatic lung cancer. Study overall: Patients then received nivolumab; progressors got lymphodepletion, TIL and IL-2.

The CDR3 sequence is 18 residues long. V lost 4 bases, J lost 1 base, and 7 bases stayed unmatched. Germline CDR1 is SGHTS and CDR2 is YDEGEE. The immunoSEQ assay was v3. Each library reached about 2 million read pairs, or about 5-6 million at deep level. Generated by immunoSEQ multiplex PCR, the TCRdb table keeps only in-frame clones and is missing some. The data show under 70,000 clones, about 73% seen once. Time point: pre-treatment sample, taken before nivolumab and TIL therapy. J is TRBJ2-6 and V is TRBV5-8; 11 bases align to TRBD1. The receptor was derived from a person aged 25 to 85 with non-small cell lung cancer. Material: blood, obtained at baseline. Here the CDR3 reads CASSPAGQGVSGANVLTF. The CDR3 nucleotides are TGTGCCAGCAGCCCGGCGGGACAGGGGGTGTCTGGGGCCAACGTCCTGACTTTC.